Below are 26 T cell receptor beta chains sequenced from a single sample in a study of CD8+CD57+ T cells in acquired aplastic anemia. An expansion of CD8+CD57+ cells by flow cytometry had been shown in patients chosen for sequencing. For CDR3 and TCR beta VDJ profiling, genomic DNA was the template used. Using its own MiXCR run on the reads, TCRdb lists one record per CDR3 protein. The table lists about 160,000 distinct CDR3 sequences, 40% to 50% of them singletons. Sequencing used sorted CD4+, CD8+, or CD8+CD57+ T cells (not recorded which) from PBMCs. These receptors all come from a human donor with aplastic anemia.

This clonotype was counted at least ten times. The chain carries TRBV5-6 and TRBJ1-2; 9 bases map to TRBD1. The length of the CDR3 is 16 residues. The ends lost 3 bases at V and 5 bases at J; junction bases unmatched: 11. Germline V gene lookup returns CDR1 SGHDT and CDR2 YYEEEE. CDR3 DNA sequence: TGTGCCAGCAGCTCGTTCGACAGGGGGGTACTATATGGCTACACCTTC. Its protein is CASSSFDRGVLYGYTF.

The chain's CDR3 is CSARGGQGNTIYF. CDR3 DNA sequence: TGCAGTGCTAGAGGGGGACAGGGGAACACCATATATTTT. The rearrangement links TRBV20-1 to TRBJ1-3, with 10 nucleotides matching TRBD1. J lost 7 bases, V lost 1 base, and 1 base had no gene match. This CDR3 contains 13 residues. Germline V gene lookup returns CDR1 DFQATT and CDR2 SNEGSKA (reference sequence).

This chain joins TRBV3-1 and TRBJ1-4, with D perhaps matching TRBD1 (5 bases). This CDR3 is 18 amino acids long. The V end was cut by 0 bases, the J end by 6 bases, with 20 bases between. Germline V gene sequence: CDR1 LGHDT, CDR2 YNNKEL (reference sequence). DNA for the CDR3: TGTGCCAGCAGCCAAGATCGAAAGCTTGGGGGGACTTATGAAAAACTGTTTTTT. Protein: CASSQDRKLGGTYEKLFF.

The chain links TRBV6-5 to TRBJ1-1, with 7 bases identical to TRBD1. The trim removed 0 bases at V and 4 bases at J, leaving 5 bases unmatched. This CDR3 contains 15 residues. The V gene's germline CDR1 is MNHEY and CDR2 SVGAGI. The CDR3 sequence is CASSYSTGASTEAFF. For the CDR3, the DNA is TGTGCCAGCAGTTACTCTACAGGGGCGAGCACTGAAGCTTTCTTT.

V is TRBV4-2 and J is TRBJ2-1; tentatively, D is TRBD1 or TRBD2 (6 bases each). The germline V gene has CDR1 LGHNA and CDR2 YNFKEQ. The length of the CDR3 is 16 residues. The V gene lost 0 bases and the J gene lost 10 bases, with 19 bases spanning the gap. The CDR3 sequence is CASSQDSGAGTWEQFF. The CDR3 region has the DNA TGTGCCAGCAGCCAAGATTCGGGGGCCGGTACTTGGGAGCAGTTCTTC.

This clonotype appeared many times. CDR3 coding DNA: TGTGCCACGGGCCCCTTTAGGCCGCCCTCCTACGAGCAGTACTTC. It codes for CATGPFRPPSYEQYF. The chain employs TRBV24-1 and TRBJ2-7; D not resolved. The CDR3 has 15 amino acids. CDR1 is KGHDR, CDR2 SFDVKD, per germline. V was pared by 10 bases and J by 0 bases, with 18 bases between.

On this clonotype: Possible read error: a much larger clone is one base away. Since the CDR3 does not end with the conserved phenylalanine or tryptophan, this likely comes from a read error. Because the CDR3's place on the DNA is in doubt, the DNA is left out and the CDR3 is given as listed by TCRdb. The chain joins TRBV7-9 to TRBJ2-7; the tabulated D call, TRBD1, remains unverified against the DNA. CDR1 SEHNR and CDR2 FQNEAQ come from the germline V gene (reference sequence). The CDR3 totals 12 residues, both ends included. The CDR3 spells CASSLWTEMKYL.

The chain carries TRBV15 and TRBJ2-1, with D maybe TRBD1 (5 bases). The ends were cut back, 3 bases at V and 8 bases at J, with 23 bases in the middle. The germline gives CDR1 LNHNV, CDR2 YYDKDF (reference sequence). The CDR3 runs to 17 residues. The CDR3 loop reads CATSSSYTRVADDEQFF. As DNA, the CDR3 is TGTGCCACCAGCAGTTCCTATACCAGGGTAGCTGACGATGAGCAGTTCTTC.

A note on this clonotype: Because the CDR3 is missing its conserved closing phenylalanine or tryptophan, this is likely a read error. The chain joins TRBV10-1 to TRBJ2-7; 7 nucleotides line up with TRBD1. Trimming took 2 bases from V and 3 from J; bases not matched to a gene: 13. CDR3 size: 17 residues. Germline V lookup: CDR1 WNHNN, CDR2 SYGVQD (reference sequence). As DNA, the CDR3 is TGCGCCAGCAGTGAGGGAACCCAGGGGGTTATCTACTACGAGCAGTACCTC. It specifies CASSEGTQGVIYYEQYL.

This clonotype was found a few times. The genes are TRBV24-1 and TRBJ2-3, with D maybe TRBD1 (5 bases). Trimming left V 3 bases short and J 0 bases short, with 12 bases between. CDR3 size: 16 residues. Germline V gene sequence: CDR1 KGHDR, CDR2 SFDVKD. The CDR3 DNA sequence: TGTGCCACCAGTGATACCGGAAGGGGCAGCACAGATACGCAGTATTTT. Protein: CATSDTGRGSTDTQYF.

The chain employs TRBV10-2 and TRBJ1-2, with D possibly being TRBD1 (5 bases). Looked up from germline, CDR1 is WSHSY and CDR2 is SAAADI. V dropped 1 base and J dropped 12 bases, with 15 bases sitting between them. This CDR3 comprises 13 residues. CDR3: CASSEFPGLADTF. In DNA form, the CDR3 reads TGCGCCAGCAGTGAGTTCCCAGGGTTAGCTGACACCTTC.

On this clonotype itself: One junction end does not reproduce the germline sequence, and a read error may be involved. The chain links TRBV10-3 to TRBJ1-3, with D uncertain. This CDR3 is 12 amino acids long. The V gene's germline CDR1 is ENHRY and CDR2 SYGVKD. CDR3 DNA sequence: TGTGCCATCACTATGACTGGAAACACCATGTATTTT. As protein: CAITMTGNTMYF.

This clonotype has ten or more counts. V usage is TRBV12-3 or TRBV12-4 and J usage is TRBJ1-2, with 7 bases aligning to TRBD1. V lost 5 bases and J lost 7; bases outside the gene matches: 10. This CDR3 spans 14 amino acids. CDR3 in DNA: TGTGCCAGCAGTCCGGGACAGAGGACAATTGGCTACACCTTC. This gives the protein CASSPGQRTIGYTF.

The V call is TRBV2, the J call TRBJ2-7; 7 positions agree with TRBD2. The length of the CDR3 is 15 residues. Germline lookup yields CDR1 SNHLY and CDR2 FYNNEI. The V gene end was trimmed by 1 base and the J gene end by 3 bases; junction bases not matched to a gene: 6. The CDR3 DNA sequence: TGTGCCAGCAGTGAAGGGGCTAGCGGTTTCTACGAGCAGTACTTC. Translated, it gives CASSEGASGFYEQYF.

This clonotype was counted ten times or more. The rearrangement links TRBV29-1 to TRBJ1-2; D remains unclear. Trimming left V 4 bases short and J 8 bases short, with 14 bases between. This CDR3 comprises 12 residues. In germline, CDR1 is SQVTM, CDR2 ANQGSEA. This CDR3 reads CSVGGKVEGYTF. The CDR3 DNA follows: TGCAGCGTTGGTGGAAAGGTAGAGGGCTACACCTTC.

The rearrangement uses TRBV6-2 or TRBV6-3 and TRBJ2-1; no firm D call. V lost 4 bases and J 0 bases, leaving 13 bases between the germline ends. The CDR3 has 16 residues. Per the germline V gene, CDR1 is MNHEY and CDR2 is SVGEGT. CDR3 nucleotides: TGTGCCAGCAGTTTACCGCCGGCGAGCTCCTACAATGAGCAGTTCTTC. The encoded protein is CASSLPPASSYNEQFF.

The genes are TRBV7-9 and TRBJ2-5, with D possibly matching TRBD2 (5 bases). Trimming pared 1 base from V and 5 bases from J, leaving 8 bases between. Germline lookup yields CDR1 SEHNR and CDR2 FQNEAQ (reference sequence). The CDR3 is 13 amino acids. DNA of the CDR3: TGTGCCAGCAGCTTAGGAACTAGGGAGACCCAGTACTTC. Translation: CASSLGTRETQYF.

This chain joins TRBV2 and TRBJ1-1; D not resolved. The CDR3 has 15 amino acids. Germline CDR1 reads SNHLY; CDR2 reads FYNNEI. V lost 6 bases to trimming and J lost 1 base, with 15 bases between them. CDR3 region: CASRSQTAANTEAFF. DNA for the CDR3: TGTGCCAGCAGGTCCCAGACTGCAGCGAACACTGAAGCTTTCTTT.

The sample holds a few counts of this clonotype. The chain employs TRBV3-1 and TRBJ2-1; 10 positions agree with TRBD2. The trim removed 0 bases at V and 13 bases at J, leaving 9 bases unmatched. Per the germline V gene, CDR1 is LGHDT and CDR2 is YNNKEL (reference sequence). The CDR3 totals 15 residues. DNA for the CDR3: TGTGCCAGCAGCCAAGAAATCACTAGCGGGACGGGCCAGTTCTTC. It is translated as CASSQEITSGTGQFF.

This clonotype showed up many times. The chain has TRBV6-5 and TRBJ1-1; possible D gene TRBD1, 6 bases. This CDR3 has 16 amino acids. Germline-derived CDR1 and CDR2 are MNHEY and SVGAGI. V was shortened by 0 bases and J by 8 bases, with 19 bases between the two germline ends. CDR3 protein: CASSYSLIRGGEEAFF. In nucleotides, the CDR3 is TGTGCCAGCAGTTACTCGCTCATTCGAGGGGGAGAGGAAGCTTTCTTT.

This rearrangement joins TRBV19 to TRBJ1-2; 9 bases map to TRBD1. Trimming at V came to 3 bases and at J to 5 bases, leaving 7 bases not matched to a gene. Germline CDR1 is LNHDA and CDR2 is SQIVND (reference sequence). The CDR3 runs 15 residues. CDR3 region: CASSMDTGQGYGYTF. The CDR3, as DNA: TGTGCCAGTAGTATGGATACGGGACAGGGTTATGGCTACACCTTC.

The chain is built from TRBV24-1 and TRBJ2-1, with 8 bases lining up with TRBD1. After removal of 4 bases from V and 0 bases from J, the junction contained 7 bases not matched to a gene. This CDR3 is 17 amino acids long. Germline CDR1 and CDR2: KGHDR and SFDVKD. CDR3 sequence reads: CATSDMTGASSYNEQFF. Here the CDR3 DNA reads TGTGCCACCAGTGACATGACAGGGGCGAGCTCCTACAATGAGCAGTTCTTC.

This rearrangement joins TRBV11-2 to TRBJ1-1; D is unresolved. The V end was cut by 5 bases, the J end by 8 bases, with 24 bases between. Germline V gives CDR1 SGHAT, CDR2 FQNNGV. The CDR3 is 16 residues long. The CDR3 DNA follows: TGTGCCAGCAGCCGACCTACGCGAGCACCTGAAGAAGAAGCTTTCTTT. It codes for CASSRPTRAPEEEAFF. Combining the CDR3 with reference TRBV11-2 and TRBJ1-1 gives the whole variable domain EAGVAQSPRYKIIEKRQSVAFWCNPISGHATLYWYQQILGQGPKLLIQFQNNGVVDDSQLPKDRFSAERLKGVDSTLKIQPAKLEDSAVYLCASSRPTRAPEEEAFFGQGTRLTVV.

This clonotype appeared a few times. The chain is built from TRBV2 and TRBJ2-7; D tentatively reads TRBD1 or TRBD2 (5 bases each). The CDR3 runs to 14 residues. V was trimmed by 3 bases and J by 2 bases, leaving 11 bases between them. Germline CDR1 and CDR2: SNHLY and FYNNEI. The CDR3 loop reads CASSDSGPTYEQYF. The CDR3 nucleotides read TGTGCCAGCAGTGATTCGGGGCCCACCTACGAGCAGTACTTC.

As regards this clonotype: An end of the junction differs from the germline gene, which may be a read error. This sequence joins TRBV6-5 and TRBJ2-7; D gene ambiguous. CDR3 length: 15 residues. Per germline, CDR1 MNHEY and CDR2 SVGAGI. The CDR3 loop is CASGYIGHTSYEQYF. CDR3 bases: TGTGCCAGCGGTTATATTGGGCATACCTCCTACGAGCAGTACTTC.

This clonotype was detected ten times or more. The chain employs TRBV20-1 and TRBJ2-2; 9 bases fit TRBD1. Germline trimming cut 6 bases from V and 6 bases from J; bases unmatched to any gene: 5. Germline loops: CDR1 DFQATT, CDR2 SNEGSKA (reference sequence). This CDR3 is 13 amino acids long. The CDR3 here is CSARTGDSGELFF. Here the CDR3 DNA reads TGCAGTGCGCGGACAGGGGATTCCGGGGAGCTGTTTTTT.